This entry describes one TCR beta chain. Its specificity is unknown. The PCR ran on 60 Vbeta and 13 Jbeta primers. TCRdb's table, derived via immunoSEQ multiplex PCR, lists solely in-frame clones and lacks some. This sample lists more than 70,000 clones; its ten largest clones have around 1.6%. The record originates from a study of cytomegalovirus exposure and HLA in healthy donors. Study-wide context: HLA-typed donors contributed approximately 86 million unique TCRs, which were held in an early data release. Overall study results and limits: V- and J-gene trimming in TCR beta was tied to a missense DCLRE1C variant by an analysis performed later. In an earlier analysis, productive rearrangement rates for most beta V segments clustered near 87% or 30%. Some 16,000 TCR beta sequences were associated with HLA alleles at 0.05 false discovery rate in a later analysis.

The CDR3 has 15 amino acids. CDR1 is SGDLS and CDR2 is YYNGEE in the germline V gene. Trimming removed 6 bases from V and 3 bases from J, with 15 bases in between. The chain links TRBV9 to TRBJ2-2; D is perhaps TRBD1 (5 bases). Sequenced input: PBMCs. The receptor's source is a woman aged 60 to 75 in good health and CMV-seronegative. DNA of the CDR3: TGTGCCAGCACCCCTCGGCAGGGATACACCGGGGAGCTGTTTTTT. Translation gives CASTPRQGYTGELFF. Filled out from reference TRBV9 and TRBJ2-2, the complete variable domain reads DSGVTQTPKHLITATGQRVTLRCSPRSGDLSVYWYQQSLDQGLQFLIQYYNGEERAKGNILERFSAQQFPDLHSELNLSSLELGDSALYFCASTPRQGYTGELFFGEGSRLTVL.